The rows below give T cell receptor beta chains drawn from one sample of a study of T cells in Graves' hyperthyroidism and ophthalmopathy. From the multiplex PCR reads, TCRdb called clonotypes with MiXCR, one entry per CDR3 protein. The data contain about 98,000 distinct CDR3 sequences, 35% to 45% of them singletons. The sequenced material came from peripheral blood or thyroid tissue (not recorded which). The receptors here all came from a woman aged 25 to 45 with Graves' hyperthyroidism. The CDR3 runs from the conserved cysteine through the conserved F or W. A D gene is named only where the DNA matches it firmly.

v_gene | d_gene | CDR3aa
TRBV9 | NA | CASSVTWGAEGETQYF
TRBV3-1 | NA | CASSPGGLSNQPRHF
TRBV30 | NA | CAWSVMSYQETQYF
TRBV2 | NA | CASSPRWTEAFF
TRBV2 | TRBD1 | CASMGTGIRAEAFF
TRBV6-5 | NA | CASRRTRDYGYTF
TRBV29-1 | NA | CSVPGLGYTEAFF
TRBV7-1 | TRBD1 | CASSPARDRKETQYF
TRBV28 | NA | CASSFFSGDSTYEQYF
TRBV25-1 | NA | CASSPRGASGSAFF
TRBV13 | NA | CASSVDLGNQPQHF
TRBV20-1 | TRBD2 | CSAVTSGRDVIYEQYF
TRBV20-1 | NA | CSAHVGSGELYF
TRBV2 | TRBD1 | CASSETGGLQPQHF
TRBV7-3 | TRBD1 | CASSLRQGAKGYTF
TRBV2 | TRBD1 | CASSLMGQGGETQYF
TRBV2 | TRBD1 | CASSEGQGGSPLHF
TRBV9 | NA | CASSVGGSNQPLHF
TRBV11-2 | NA | CASSLESTGAGTGYRETQYF
TRBV18 | NA | CASSSRQAYEQYF
TRBV6-6 | NA | CASSYSRAGGNTIYF
TRBV5-1 | NA | CASSFTGYFGETQYF